A single sample gave rise to the 7 T cell receptor beta chains below, sequenced in a study of beta chain features in type 1 diabetes. Isolated RNA was reverse transcribed in full, so expressed TCRB transcripts were sequenced. TCRdb's table, derived via immunoSEQ multiplex PCR, lists solely in-frame clones and lacks some. The repertoire holds under 500,000 clones, about 32% seen once, with around 0.065% in the top ten. The source material was naive CD4+ T cells from blood. All receptors derive from a man younger than 35 in good health.

This chain joins TRBV29-1 and TRBJ1-2, with 11 bases fitting TRBD1. Germline V gene sequence: CDR1 SQVTM, CDR2 ANQGSEA. V shed 7 bases and J 3 bases; nucleotides not matched to a gene: 7. This CDR3 is built from 14 residues. CDR3 sequence (DNA): TGCAGCGCCACGGGGACAGGGGGGCACTATGGCTACACCTTC. Protein sequence: CSATGTGGHYGYTF.

There are a few counts of this clone. The V call is TRBV9, the J call TRBJ2-3; 16 nucleotides match TRBD2. In germline, CDR1 is SGDLS, CDR2 YYNGEE. The CDR3 spans 18 residues. Losses at the gene ends were 0 bases for V and 2 bases for J; bases not matched to a gene: 3. The CDR3 DNA reads TGTGCCAGCAGCGTAGTCGGGACTAGCGGGGGGGTCACAGATACGCAGTATTTT. Amino acid sequence: CASSVVGTSGGVTDTQYF.

This clone appeared a few times. V usage is TRBV15 and J usage is TRBJ2-5, with 8 bases matching TRBD1. This CDR3 has 15 amino acids. Germline lookup yields CDR1 LNHNV and CDR2 YYDKDF (reference sequence). V was pared by 9 bases and J by 1 base, with 10 bases of the junction left unmatched. The CDR3 DNA sequence: TGTGCCACGGGGGCCCCCCAGGGGGCCCAAGAGACCCAGTACTTC. Its translation: CATGAPQGAQETQYF.

The DNA of the CDR3 is TGTGCCAGCAGCAGTCTTCTAGCCCAAGAGACCCAGTACTTC. It yields the protein CASSSLLAQETQYF. The chain links TRBV11-2 to TRBJ2-5, with D maybe TRBD2 (5 bases). From germline, CDR1 is SGHAT and CDR2 FQNNGV. CDR3 length: 14 amino acids. With 5 bases removed from V and 1 base from J, the gap between germline ends came to 11 bases.

This clone showed up just a few times. This chain joins TRBV4-2 and TRBJ2-7; 7 nucleotides line up with TRBD1. CDR1 and CDR2 from the germline V gene are LGHNA and YNFKEQ. The CDR3 covers 15 residues. J was trimmed by 3 bases and V by 4 bases; bases with no gene match: 9. Here the CDR3 reads CASSRWTGLHYEQYF. The CDR3 coding sequence is TGTGCCAGCAGCCGATGGACAGGCTTACACTACGAGCAGTACTTC.

V usage is TRBV5-1 and J usage is TRBJ2-3; 10 positions match TRBD1. Germline trimming cut 2 bases from V and 4 bases from J; bases unmatched to any gene: 1. Per the germline V gene, CDR1 is SGHRS and CDR2 is YFSETQ. The CDR3 contains 14 residues. CDR3 DNA: TGCGCCAGCAGCTTTGGGACAGGGGCAGATACGCAGTATTTT. This encodes CASSFGTGADTQYF.

This clone has a handful of counts. Other DNA sequences in this sample translate to the same CDR3. The V gene is TRBV20-1, the J gene TRBJ2-3, with D maybe TRBD1 (5 bases). Germline CDR1 reads DFQATT; CDR2 reads SNEGSKA (reference sequence). The CDR3 contains 11 residues. The germline V and J ends were trimmed by 6 bases and 4 bases, with 8 bases remaining between them. The CDR3 region is CSARVADTQYF. The CDR3 nucleotides read TGCAGTGCCAGGGTGGCAGATACGCAGTATTTT.